The T cell receptor (beta chain) under discussion was sequenced for a study of T cells in Graves' hyperthyroidism and ophthalmopathy. General study results and limits: Most thyroid clonotypes with frequency above 0.001 were detected in blood.

With 5 bases removed from V and 0 bases from J, the gap between germline ends came to 11 bases. The germline V gene has CDR1 MNHNS and CDR2 SASEGT. This CDR3 region has 15 residues. From RNA transcripts, TCR beta CDR3 regions were amplified. HTBI primers were used for first-round RT-PCR of the TCR CDR3. TCRdb passed the multiplex PCR reads through MiXCR, listing each CDR3 protein once. The sample includes fewer than 350,000 distinct CDR3 sequences, around 20% of them seen just once. This clonotype has only a few counts. The antigen is undetermined. The TCR comes from a man between 45 and 60 years old with Graves' ophthalmopathy. V usage is TRBV6-1 and J usage is TRBJ1-3; the D is unclear. Sequencing was performed on blood. The CDR3 region has the DNA TGTGCCAGCAGTCGTGACGGCACCTCTGGAAACACCATATATTTT. Its translation: CASSRDGTSGNTIYF.